This T cell receptor beta chain was captured by sequencing in a study of neurological immune-mediated disorders. TCRdb reprocessed the 5' RACE reads with MiXCR, giving one entry per CDR3 protein. The data contain around 69,000 distinct CDR3 sequences, 10% of them singletons. Germline loops: CDR1 KGHDR, CDR2 SFDVKD. This CDR3 is 21 amino acids long. The ends lost 6 bases at V and 0 bases at J; junction bases unmatched: 16. Time point described: longitudinal time-point 1 (baseline). This clonotype showed up many times. The sequenced sample was PBMCs. This receptor was taken from a man aged 25-45 years in good health. This chain links TRBV24-1 with TRBJ2-1; 13 bases fit TRBD2. CDR3 coding DNA: TGTGCCACCAGTCAAGGTCACCCGGGACTAGCGGGATCGAGCTCCTACAATGAGCAGTTCTTC. Its translation: CATSQGHPGLAGSSSYNEQFF.